This T cell receptor (beta chain) was observed in a study of neurological immune-mediated disorders. Findings of the study overall: The greatest TCR clonal expansion occurred in HTLV-1-associated myelopathy and the least in multiple sclerosis, which fell below healthy controls.

This CDR3 region has 12 residues. Germline V gene data show CDR1 as MNHNS and CDR2 as SASEGT. Trimming stripped 3 bases from V and 9 bases from J, with 9 bases between. Synthesis of cDNA used 5'RACE (with 10-nucleotide random UMIs). TCRdb re-called the 5' RACE reads through MiXCR, storing one row per CDR3 protein. The data hold 55,000 to 75,000 distinct CDR3 sequences, with about 13% observed a single time. As for time point: longitudinal time-point 1 (baseline). Unsorted libraries were derived from 2 million PBMCs stored at -80 C. This clonotype was counted ten times or more. The target antigen is unknown.

This TCR came from a female donor with HTLV-1-associated myelopathy (HAM/TSP). The chain carries TRBV6-1 and TRBJ1-5; D gene ambiguous. Material: PBMCs. CDR3 in amino acids: CASSDWAMPQHF. CDR3 DNA sequence: TGTGCCAGCAGTGACTGGGCCATGCCCCAGCATTTT.